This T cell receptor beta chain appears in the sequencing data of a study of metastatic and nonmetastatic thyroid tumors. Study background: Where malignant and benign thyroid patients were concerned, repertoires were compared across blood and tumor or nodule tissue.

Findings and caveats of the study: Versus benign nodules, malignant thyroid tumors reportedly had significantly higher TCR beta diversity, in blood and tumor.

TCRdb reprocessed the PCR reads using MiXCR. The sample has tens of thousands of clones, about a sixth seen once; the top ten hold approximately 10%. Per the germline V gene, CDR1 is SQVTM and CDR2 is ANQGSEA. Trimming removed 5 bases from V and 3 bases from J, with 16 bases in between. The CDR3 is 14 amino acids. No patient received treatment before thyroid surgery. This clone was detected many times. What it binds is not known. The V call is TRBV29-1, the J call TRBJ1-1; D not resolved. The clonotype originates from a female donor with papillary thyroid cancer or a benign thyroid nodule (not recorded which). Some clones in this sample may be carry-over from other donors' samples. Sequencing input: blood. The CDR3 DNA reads TGCAGCGTTATCCCTGGTCCCCCTGACACTGAAGCTTTCTTT. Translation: CSVIPGPPDTEAFF.